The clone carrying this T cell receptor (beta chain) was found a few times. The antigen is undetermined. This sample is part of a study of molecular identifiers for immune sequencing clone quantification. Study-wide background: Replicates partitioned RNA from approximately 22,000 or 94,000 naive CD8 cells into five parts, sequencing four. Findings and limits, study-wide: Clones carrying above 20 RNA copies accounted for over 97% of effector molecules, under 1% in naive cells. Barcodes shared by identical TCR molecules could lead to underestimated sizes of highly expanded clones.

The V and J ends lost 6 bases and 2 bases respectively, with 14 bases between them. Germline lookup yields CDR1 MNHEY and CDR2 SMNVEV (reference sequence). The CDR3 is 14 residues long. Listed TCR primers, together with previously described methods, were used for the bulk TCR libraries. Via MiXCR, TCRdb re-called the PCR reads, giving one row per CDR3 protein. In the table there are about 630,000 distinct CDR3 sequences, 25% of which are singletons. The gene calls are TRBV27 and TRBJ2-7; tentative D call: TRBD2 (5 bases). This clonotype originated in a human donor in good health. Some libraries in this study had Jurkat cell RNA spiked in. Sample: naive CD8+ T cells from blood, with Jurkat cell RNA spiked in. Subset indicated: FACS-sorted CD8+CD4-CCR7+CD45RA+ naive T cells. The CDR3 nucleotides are TGTGCCAGCAGCCCGTTAACGGGAACCTACGAGCAGTACTTC. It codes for CASSPLTGTYEQYF.